This T cell receptor (beta chain) was found in a study of cytomegalovirus exposure and HLA in healthy donors. Notes on this clone: As yet, its antigen is unknown.

Points from the study as a whole: Most TCR sequences showed up rarely, but some public TCRs showed up in many donors.

Per germline, CDR1 MNHEY and CDR2 SMNVEV (reference sequence). This CDR3 is built from 13 residues. J was trimmed by 5 bases and V by 8 bases; bases with no gene match: 6. Researchers ran the PCR with 60 Vbeta and 13 Jbeta primers. The table came from immunoSEQ multiplex PCR; TCRdb's copy has only in-frame clones and leaves some out. The sample includes about 210,000 clones, about 81% seen only once; the top ten take 6%. Specimen: PBMCs. This sequence was found in a middle-aged man in good health and CMV-seropositive. The chain is built from TRBV27 and TRBJ2-3; TRBD1 agrees at 8 bases. Written as DNA, the CDR3 is TGTGCCAGCGGATGGACAGGGATAGATACGCAGTATTTT. Encoded protein: CASGWTGIDTQYF.